Listed below are T cell receptor beta chains from one sample, sequenced in a study of Ad26.COV2.S vaccination and SARS-CoV-2 variants. Profiled with immunoSEQ multiplex PCR; TCRdb holds only in-frame clones, not every one. The data show roughly 380,000 clones, approximately 88% seen once. The sequencing used peripheral blood, collected in a trial of Ad26.COV2.S vaccine versus placebo. Receptors originate from a person between 18 and 59 years old who received the Ad26.COV2.S COVID-19 vaccine or a placebo. Each CDR3 is given with its conserved first and last residue. Each record gives: J gene, D gene, clone size, V gene, CDR3 protein, CDR3 DNA. The D gene is left open where the match is weak. Only part of the rows carry a size: once, few, many, or a class if the clone is expanded.

>TRBJ1-6|-|-|TRBV7-9
CASSLPPGSSYNSPLHF
TGTGCCAGCAGCTTACCCCCAGGGAGCTCCTATAATTCACCCCTCCACTTT
>TRBJ2-3|-|-|TRBV28
CASSFMIRTDTQYF
TGTGCCAGCAGTTTTATGATTCGCACAGATACGCAGTATTTT
>TRBJ2-7|-|few|TRBV15
CATSRGGRVGQYF
TGTGCCACCAGCAGAGGCGGGCGAGTAGGGCAGTACTTC
>TRBJ1-1|-|-|TRBV2
CASSDSGRLPEAFF
TGTGCCAGCAGTGACTCGGGCAGGCTTCCAGAAGCTTTCTTT
>TRBJ1-2|TRBD1|-|TRBV7-9
CASSAGTGLHGYTF
TGTGCCAGCAGCGCCGGGACAGGGTTGCATGGCTACACCTTC
>TRBJ2-7|-|few|TRBV5-1
CASSLASIPGHMIYEQYF
TGCGCCAGCAGCTTGGCAAGCATTCCGGGACACATGATCTACGAGCAGTACTTC
>TRBJ2-5|-|-|TRBV6-1
CASSVEGDWRQETQYF
TGTGCCAGCAGTGTGGAAGGGGACTGGCGCCAAGAGACCCAGTACTTC
>TRBJ1-3|TRBD1|many|TRBV4-3
CASSHLLRTGEGNTIYF
TGCGCCAGCAGCCATTTGCTTCGGACAGGGGAAGGAAACACCATATATTTT
>TRBJ2-1|TRBD1|-|TRBV19
CASRTGQMNEQFF
TGTGCCAGTAGGACAGGGCAAATGAATGAGCAGTTCTTC
>TRBJ2-3|TRBD2|-|TRBV10-3
CAICGSGYQDTQYF
TGTGCCATCTGTGGTAGCGGGTACCAGGATACACAGTATTTT
>TRBJ1-3|-|few|TRBV10-2
CASSDELGSLGTIYF
TGCGCCAGCAGTGACGAGCTTGGGTCCTTGGGCACCATATATTTT
>TRBJ2-1|-|-|TRBV27
CASRSRALDYNEQFF
TGTGCCAGCAGGTCGCGAGCCCTGGATTACAATGAGCAGTTCTTC
>TRBJ1-3|-|-|TRBV3-1/TRBV3-2
CASSQDLPGSGNTIYF
TGTGCCAGCAGCCAAGATCTCCCCGGGTCAGGAAACACCATATATTTT
>TRBJ2-7|-|-|TRBV4-1
CASSHPGDEQYF
TGCGCCAGCAGCCACCCAGGTGACGAGCAGTACTTC
>TRBJ1-1|-|-|TRBV6-5
CATQMNTEAFF
TGTGCCACCCAAATGAACACTGAAGCTTTCTTT
>TRBJ1-5|-|-|TRBV19
CASSQGDRGRGPQHF
TGTGCCAGTAGCCAGGGAGACCGTGGTCGGGGGCCCCAGCATTTT
>TRBJ1-5|-|-|TRBV10-3
CAISTGNQPQHF
TGTGCCATCTCCACAGGGAACCAGCCCCAGCATTTT
>TRBJ2-3|-|-|TRBV9
CASSVSDEGTDTQYF
TGTGCCAGCAGCGTGTCGGATGAGGGTACAGATACGCAGTATTTT
>TRBJ1-4|-|-|TRBV19
CASSSDLRVLFF
TGTGCCAGTAGTTCCGACTTGCGTGTACTGTTTTTT
>TRBJ1-3|TRBD1|-|TRBV6-1
CASSDQGAGNTIYF
TGTGCCAGCAGTGACCAGGGGGCTGGAAACACCATATATTTT
>TRBJ2-7|-|-|TRBV7-9
CASSLATGDYEQYF
TGTGCCAGCAGCTTAGCCACAGGTGACTACGAGCAGTACTTC
>TRBJ2-1|TRBD1|-|TRBV4-1
CASSQQRGRNEQFF
TGCGCCAGCAGCCAGCAAAGGGGGCGAAATGAGCAGTTCTTC
>TRBJ2-5|TRBD2|-|TRBV5-1
CASSAILTSHVKETQYF
TGCGCCAGCAGCGCGATCCTGACTAGCCATGTAAAAGAGACCCAGTACTTC
>TRBJ1-1|TRBD1|-|TRBV9
CASSVTGGEFTEAFF
TGTGCCAGCAGCGTGACAGGGGGCGAGTTCACTGAAGCTTTCTTT
>TRBJ2-1|-|few|TRBV3-1/TRBV3-2
CASSLYNEQFF
TGTGCCAGCAGCCTATACAATGAGCAGTTCTTC
>TRBJ2-7|-|-|TRBV11-2
CASSLVSLYEQYF
TGTGCCAGCAGCTTAGTTTCTTTATACGAGCAGTACTTC
>TRBJ2-5|TRBD2|-|TRBV3-1/TRBV3-2
CASSQGTSGGMGQETQYF
TGTGCCAGCAGCCAAGGGACTAGCGGGGGGATGGGCCAAGAGACCCAGTACTTC
>TRBJ2-2|-|-|TRBV4-2
CASSQDFNRDTGELFF
TGTGCCAGCAGCCAAGATTTCAATCGGGACACCGGGGAGCTGTTTTTT
>TRBJ1-1|-|few|TRBV6-5
CASSYDEDAEAFF
TGTGCCAGCAGTTACGACGAGGACGCTGAAGCTTTCTTT
>TRBJ1-5|TRBD1|-|TRBV6-6
CASNQDRGRNQPQHF
TGTGCCAGCAACCAGGACAGGGGTCGGAATCAGCCCCAGCATTTT
>TRBJ1-2|-|many|TRBV18
CASSTGYYGYTF
TGTGCCAGCTCAACAGGGTACTATGGCTACACCTTC
>TRBJ2-3|-|-|TRBV5-6
CASSLDRFSTDTQYF
TGTGCCAGCAGCTTGGACAGATTCAGCACAGATACGCAGTATTTT
>TRBJ2-7|TRBD1|-|TRBV5-1
CASSPTGPSYEQYF
TGCGCCAGCAGCCCGACAGGGCCCTCCTACGAGCAGTACTTC
>TRBJ2-6|-|-|TRBV7-3
CASSSDKTGANVLTF
TGTGCCAGCAGCTCCGACAAGACTGGGGCCAACGTCCTGACTTTC
>TRBJ2-7|-|-|TRBV27
CASSAREPYEQYF
TGTGCCAGCTCGGCCAGGGAGCCCTACGAGCAGTACTTC
>TRBJ1-1|-|few|TRBV7-6
CASSLDRNTEAFF
TGTGCCAGCAGCCTTGATAGGAACACTGAAGCTTTCTTT